What follows are 26 T cell receptor beta chains derived from one specimen sequenced in a study of T cell changes during pregnancy in multiple sclerosis. Some clones are missing from TCRdb's copy, which holds only in-frame ones; the method was immunoSEQ multiplex PCR. The sample carries roughly 69,000 clones, approximately 90% recorded once. The specimen comprised peripheral blood, sampled after pregnancy. The receptors were sampled from a female donor with multiple sclerosis, enrolled in a pregnancy study.

This chain connects TRBV6-4 to TRBJ2-1; 8 positions match TRBD2. V was clipped by 5 bases and J by 7 bases; unmatched bases: 7. This CDR3 has 14 amino acids. Per the germline V gene, CDR1 is MRHNA and CDR2 is SNTAGT. CDR3 loop: CASSQLAGSNEQFF. CDR3 DNA: TGTGCCAGCAGTCAGCTAGCGGGCTCGAATGAGCAGTTCTTC.

This rearrangement joins TRBV30 to TRBJ1-1; tentative D call: TRBD1 (6 bases). V was clipped by 7 bases and J by 2 bases, with 14 bases between them. The germline V gene has CDR1 GTSNPN and CDR2 SVGIG (reference sequence). The CDR3 contains 13 residues. The CDR3 is CALITGINTEAFF. CDR3 nucleotides: TGTGCCTTAATCACAGGGATTAACACTGAAGCTTTCTTT.

This clone appeared a single time. This chain links TRBV9 with TRBJ2-7; D might be TRBD1 (6 bases). The germline V gene encodes CDR1 SGDLS and CDR2 YYNGEE. The V end was cut by 2 bases, the J end by 0 bases, with 12 bases between. The CDR3 loop spans 15 amino acids. For the CDR3, the DNA is TGTGCCAGCAGCGTTCAGGGGACGCCCTCCTACGAGCAGTACTTC. Protein product: CASSVQGTPSYEQYF. The complete variable domain, with remaining parts taken from reference TRBV9 and TRBJ2-7, reads DSGVTQTPKHLITATGQRVTLRCSPRSGDLSVYWYQQSLDQGLQFLIQYYNGEERAKGNILERFSAQQFPDLHSELNLSSLELGDSALYFCASSVQGTPSYEQYFGPGTRLTVT.

The V gene is TRBV11-2, the J gene TRBJ2-4; D remains unclear. CDR3 length: 15 amino acids. V lost 5 bases and J 6 bases, leaving 17 bases between the germline ends. Germline values: CDR1 SGHAT, CDR2 FQNNGV. CDR3 amino acids: CASSELRTKPNIQYF. Here the CDR3 DNA reads TGTGCCAGCAGCGAGCTCCGAACGAAGCCAAACATTCAGTACTTC.

The chain employs TRBV27 and TRBJ2-3, with 7 positions matching TRBD1. CDR1 MNHEY and CDR2 SMNVEV come from the germline V gene (reference sequence). This CDR3 region has 12 residues. After removal of 5 bases from V and 4 bases from J, the junction contained 0 bases not matched to a gene. The CDR3 loop is CASSGTADTQYF. The CDR3 DNA reads as TGTGCCAGCAGTGGGACAGCAGATACGCAGTATTTT.

The chain carries TRBV18 and TRBJ2-3; D unresolved. Germline lookup yields CDR1 KGHSH and CDR2 LQKENI. The germline V and J ends were trimmed by 3 bases and 3 bases, with 10 bases remaining between them. CDR3 length: 14 amino acids. The CDR3 region has the DNA TGTGCCAGCTCACCTTCCCGGTCTACAGATACGCAGTATTTT. Translation gives CASSPSRSTDTQYF.

V and J are TRBV28 and TRBJ1-2; 7 bases align to TRBD1. V lost 8 bases, J lost 4 bases, and 10 bases stayed unmatched. The CDR3 contains 14 residues. Per the germline V gene, CDR1 is MDHEN and CDR2 is SYDVKM. CDR3 residues: CASGNRGFGYGYTF. CDR3 in DNA: TGTGCCAGCGGTAACAGGGGATTCGGCTATGGCTACACCTTC.

The chain links TRBV10-1 to TRBJ1-5; 7 bases line up with TRBD1. This CDR3 has 13 amino acids. The germline V gene has CDR1 WNHNN and CDR2 SYGVQD (reference sequence). The V gene end was trimmed by 4 bases and the J gene end by 7 bases; junction bases not matched to a gene: 4. The CDR3 nucleotides read TGCGCCAGCAGTGTAGAGGGGGCCCAGCCCCAGCATTTT. Protein: CASSVEGAQPQHF.

The rearrangement uses TRBV27 and TRBJ2-3; D gene uncertain. The CDR3 covers 14 residues. Per germline, CDR1 MNHEY and CDR2 SMNVEV (reference sequence). V lost 3 bases, J lost 0 bases, and 7 bases lay in between. CDR3 residues: CASSFGYSTDTQYF. In DNA, the CDR3 is TGTGCCAGCAGTTTCGGGTATAGCACAGATACGCAGTATTTT.

V usage is TRBV9 and J usage is TRBJ1-5; no definite D call. Deletions cut 3 bases from V and 11 bases from J, with 12 bases between. Germline V gives CDR1 SGDLS, CDR2 YYNGEE. This CDR3 region has 12 residues. The CDR3 nucleotides read TGTGCCAGCAGCGGGTTATTCGGGGCCCAGCATTTT. Translating gives CASSGLFGAQHF.

The J gene is TRBJ1-2, the V gene TRBV5-1, with D unclear. The CDR3 is 12 amino acids. Looked up from germline, CDR1 is SGHRS and CDR2 is YFSETQ. V was pared by 4 bases and J by 8 bases, with 12 bases between. The CDR3 region has the DNA TGCGCCAGCAGCGCCCGTCAGACAGGCTACACCTTC. Its protein product is CASSARQTGYTF.

This chain joins TRBV5-6 and TRBJ2-5, with TRBD1 matching over 10 bases. V trimming: 4 bases; J trimming: 6 bases; junction bases outside the gene matches: 15. Germline CDR1 is SGHDT and CDR2 is YYEEEE. The CDR3 consists of 17 residues. CDR3 nucleotide sequence: TGTGCCAGCAGCCCCACCCGGGACAGGGGAGGAAAAAAGACCCAGTACTTC. Translated: CASSPTRDRGGKKTQYF.

The CDR3 sequence is CASSQSETSGEETQYF. The CDR3 nucleotides are TGCGCCAGCAGCCAATCCGAGACTAGCGGAGAAGAGACCCAGTACTTC. The J gene is TRBJ2-5, the V gene TRBV4-1, with 9 bases matching TRBD2. The V gene end was trimmed by 2 bases and the J gene end by 3 bases; junction bases not matched to a gene: 7. CDR1 and CDR2 (germline): MGHRA, YSYEKL. CDR3 length: 16 amino acids.

This sequence joins TRBV18 and TRBJ2-5; D ambiguous. V shed 2 bases and J shed 1 base, with 8 bases lying between them. The CDR3 contains 14 residues. Germline CDR1 is KGHSH and CDR2 is LQKENI. The CDR3 sequence: CASSPITGQETQYF. The DNA of the CDR3 is TGTGCCAGCTCACCAATCACGGGCCAAGAGACCCAGTACTTC.

This clone was picked up one time. The rearrangement joins TRBV5-4 to TRBJ2-1; 9 positions match TRBD1. This CDR3 has 13 residues. Trimming cost V 7 bases and J 7 bases; bases outside gene matches: 6. Germline CDR1 SGHNT, CDR2 YYREEE (reference sequence). The CDR3 reads CASSPGTGNEQFF. Here the CDR3 DNA reads TGTGCCAGCTCGCCGGGGACAGGGAATGAGCAGTTCTTC. The full variable domain, rest sourced from reference TRBV5-4 and TRBJ2-1, is ETGVTQSPTHLIKTRGQQVTLRCSSQSGHNTVSWYQQALGQGPQFIFQYYREEENGRGNFPPRFSGLQFPNYSSELNVNALELDDSALYLCASSPGTGNEQFFGPGTRLTVL.

The CDR3 protein is CATSTNRAGEQYF. The CDR3 bases are TGTGCCACCAGCACCAACCGTGCAGGCGAGCAGTACTTC. The chain has TRBV15 and TRBJ2-7; D remains ambiguous. CDR1 and CDR2 (germline): LNHNV, YYDKDF (reference sequence). There are 13 residues in the CDR3. The ends were cut back, 4 bases at V and 6 bases at J, with 13 bases in the middle.

The chain employs TRBV7-2 and TRBJ2-1; TRBD2 matches at 11 bases. Germline CDR1 reads SGHTA; CDR2 reads FQGNSA. CDR3 size: 17 residues. The ends lost 4 bases at V and 8 bases at J; junction bases unmatched: 13. The CDR3 DNA follows: TGTGCCAGCAGCTCCTTAGCGGGAGGGGGGCGTGCTCATGAGCAGTTCTTC. This encodes CASSSLAGGGRAHEQFF. The full variable domain, its missing parts supplied by reference TRBV7-2 and TRBJ2-1, is GAGVSQSPSNKVTEKGKDVELRCDPISGHTALYWYRQSLGQGLEFLIYFQGNSAPDKSGLPSDRFSAERTGGSVSTLTIQRTQQEDSAVYLCASSSLAGGGRAHEQFFGPGTRLTVL.

The CDR3 nucleotides read TGTGCCAGCAGCCCCCCGGGACAGACTTACGAGCAGTACTTC. It is translated as CASSPPGQTYEQYF. The V call is TRBV5-6, the J call TRBJ2-7; 7 nucleotides line up with TRBD1. The CDR3 covers 14 residues. Per the germline V gene, CDR1 is SGHDT and CDR2 is YYEEEE. V lost 4 bases and J lost 4; bases outside the gene matches: 8.

This chain joins TRBV9 and TRBJ2-2, with a tentative D call TRBD2 (5 bases). CDR1 is SGDLS, CDR2 YYNGEE, per germline. There are 14 residues in the CDR3. V was clipped by 6 bases and J by 8 bases, with 17 bases between them. CDR3 DNA sequence: TGTGCCAGCACCCAGCGGCCCTCTGTGGGGGAGCTGTTTTTT. Translating it yields CASTQRPSVGELFF.

The gene calls are TRBV28 and TRBJ2-1, with D maybe TRBD1 (7 bases). This CDR3 comprises 13 residues. Germline V gene data show CDR1 as MDHEN and CDR2 as SYDVKM. V was cut by 6 bases and J by 6 bases, with 12 bases left in between. The CDR3 loop reads CASSQGGTNEQFF. CDR3 coding DNA: TGTGCCAGCAGCCAGGGGGGCACCAATGAGCAGTTCTTC. The entire variable domain, with the rest obtained from reference TRBV28 and TRBJ2-1, is as follows: DVKVTQSSRYLVKRTGEKVFLECVQDMDHENMFWYRQDPGLGLRLIYFSYDVKMKEKGDIPEGYSVSREKKERFSLILESASTNQTSMYLCASSQGGTNEQFFGPGTRLTVL.

The genes are TRBV29-1 and TRBJ1-5; no firm D call. The length of the CDR3 is 12 residues. Germline V CDR1 and CDR2: SQVTM, ANQGSEA. Trimming removed 5 bases from V and 5 bases from J, with 10 bases in between. The chain's CDR3 is CSVKWADQPQHF. The CDR3 DNA reads TGCAGCGTTAAGTGGGCAGATCAGCCCCAGCATTTT.

The rearrangement links TRBV6-1 to TRBJ2-1; 9 bases agree with TRBD1. V was clipped by 6 bases and J by 5 bases; unmatched bases: 8. The germline CDR1 and CDR2 sequences are MNHNS and SASEGT. This CDR3 spans 15 amino acids. The CDR3 protein is CASRTGTGTNNEQFF. The CDR3 DNA follows: TGTGCCAGCAGAACCGGGACAGGGACTAACAATGAGCAGTTCTTC.

This sequence joins TRBV18 and TRBJ1-5, with D perhaps TRBD1 (5 bases). V lost 6 bases, J lost 1 base, and 16 bases lay in between. Germline V gene lookup returns CDR1 KGHSH and CDR2 LQKENI. The CDR3 totals 16 residues. As DNA, the CDR3 is TGTGCCAGCTCCCCTTTGGGACGGGAGAGCAATCAGCCCCAGCATTTT. Its translation: CASSPLGRESNQPQHF.

The rearrangement uses TRBV18 and TRBJ2-7; D may be TRBD1 (5 bases). V was trimmed by 0 bases and J by 1 base, leaving 13 bases between them. This CDR3 region has 16 residues. Looked up from germline, CDR1 is KGHSH and CDR2 is LQKENI. CDR3 sequence reads: CASSPPRSGRSYEQYF. For the CDR3, the DNA is TGTGCCAGCTCACCACCGAGGTCAGGGCGATCCTACGAGCAGTACTTC. Looking up the rest from reference TRBV18 and TRBJ2-7 gives the full variable domain: NAGVMQNPRHLVRRRGQEARLRCSPMKGHSHVYWYRQLPEEGLKFMVYLQKENIIDESGMPKERFSAEFPKEGPSILRIQQVVRGDSAAYFCASSPPRSGRSYEQYFGPGTRLTVT.

The V call is TRBV6-4, the J call TRBJ2-2; D not resolved. Trimming pared 0 bases from V and 3 bases from J, leaving 2 bases between. The germline gives CDR1 MRHNA, CDR2 SNTAGT. This CDR3 is built from 13 residues. The CDR3 DNA reads as TGTGCCAGCAGTGACTCCGACACCGGGGAGCTGTTTTTT. Residues: CASSDSDTGELFF.

The chain links TRBV6-1 to TRBJ1-4; TRBD1 agrees at 9 bases. V dropped 6 bases and J dropped 7; count of bases not matched to a gene: 6. This CDR3 contains 14 residues. Looked up from germline, CDR1 is MNHNS and CDR2 is SASEGT. Written as DNA, the CDR3 is TGTGCCAGCAGGCCGACAGGGGGGGGTGAAAAACTGTTTTTT. Its translation: CASRPTGGGEKLFF.